This TCR beta chain was recovered during a study of blood T cells in healthy people across ages. Alongside a J-beta primer mix, a sample-barcoded 5' primer served in a second PCR lasting about 7 to 12 cycles. TCRdb passed the 5' RACE reads through MiXCR, listing each CDR3 protein once. This table holds around 500,000 distinct CDR3 sequences, 40% to 50% found once. Germline V CDR1 and CDR2: DFQATT, SNEGSKA (reference sequence). This CDR3 has 14 residues. Each donor's blood draw was 8.5 to 10 milliliters of peripheral blood. Researchers isolated at least 7 million PBMCs per sample. Sequenced input: blood. This TCR was recovered from a man of 80 years or more in good health. The V call is TRBV20-1, the J call TRBJ2-5; TRBD2 matches 8 bases. The J call may be in error: the DNA end matches TRBJ2-7 better. The CDR3 DNA reads as TGCAGTGCTCTGGCGGGAGGAAATATCTACGAGCAGTACTTC. Its translation: CSALAGGNIYEQYF.